This entry features one T cell receptor beta chain sequence. J was trimmed by 4 bases and V by 3 bases; bases with no gene match: 10. The germline CDR1 and CDR2 sequences are SGDLS and YYNGEE. CDR3 size: 16 residues. The source of the sample is a study of blood T cell repertoires in COVID-19. Study background: Samples came from the United States, Italy and Spain, spanning acute and convalescent COVID-19. T cells, B-cell-depleted T cells, or PBMCs supplied cDNA or gDNA.

Authors' analysis steps: Scientists estimated how many nucleated cells there were by amplifying reference gene primers. Data came from immunoSEQ multiplex PCR; TCRdb stores just in-frame clones and leaves some out. D and trimming were read from the DNA, whereas the V and J calls and clone size are those reported in that table. Counted here are 200,000 to 300,000 clones, around 80% occurring once; the ten biggest clones make up 4.2%. Source material: peripheral blood. V and J are TRBV9 and TRBJ1-3, with 7 bases that match TRBD1. The source is a man between 60 and 75 years old with acute or convalescent COVID-19. This CDR3 reads CASSASLTGAGNTIYF. CDR3 coding DNA: TGTGCCAGCAGCGCATCTCTTACAGGGGCAGGAAACACCATATATTTT.